This T cell receptor beta chain was sequenced during a study of shared clonotypes between healthy human individuals. All donors were Caucasian adults living in Nashville, Tennessee. V dropped 4 bases and J dropped 5 bases, with 15 bases sitting between them. The CDR3 consists of 15 residues. The V gene's germline CDR1 is MNHNS and CDR2 SASEGT. Produced via immunoSEQ multiplex PCR; TCRdb's table is partial and in-frame only. Among 2 million to 3 million clones, under 95% were seen once, and the ten largest hold 0.36%. The sample consisted of naive CD4+ T cells from PBMCs. The subset was: CD45RA+ positively selected. The clonotype originates from a man aged 18 to 29 in good health. Some clones in this sample may be carry-over from other donors' samples. This rearrangement joins TRBV6-1 to TRBJ1-5; D is unresolved. The CDR3 DNA reads TGTGCCAGCAGTGTGAGCCTAAACCGTGATCAGCCCCAGCATTTT. It codes for CASSVSLNRDQPQHF.